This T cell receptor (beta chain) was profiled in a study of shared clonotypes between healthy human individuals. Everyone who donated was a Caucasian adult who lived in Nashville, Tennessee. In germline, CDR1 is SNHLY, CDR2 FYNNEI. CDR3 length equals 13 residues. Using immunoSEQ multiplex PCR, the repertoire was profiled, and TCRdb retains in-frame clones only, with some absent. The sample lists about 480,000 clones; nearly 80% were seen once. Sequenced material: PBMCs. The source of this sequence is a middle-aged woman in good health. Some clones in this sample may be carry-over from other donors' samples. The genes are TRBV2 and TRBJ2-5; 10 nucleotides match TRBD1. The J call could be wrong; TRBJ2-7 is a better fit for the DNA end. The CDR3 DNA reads TGTGCCAGCAATCGGGACAGGGGCTACGAGCAGTACTTC. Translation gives CASNRDRGYEQYF.